The source of this T cell receptor (beta chain) is a study of blood T cell repertoires in COVID-19. Overall study context: The study drew acute and convalescent COVID-19 samples from the United States, Italy and Spain. PBMCs, B-cell-depleted T cells, or T cells provided the cDNA or gDNA that made up the material.

Sequencing was performed with immunoSEQ multiplex PCR; in TCRdb, only in-frame clones are kept and a portion is missing. The top ten clones hold about 2.5% of a sample with about 270,000 clones, more than 70% of them seen once. The V and J ends lost 4 bases and 5 bases respectively, with 4 bases between them. CDR3 length: 11 amino acids. Germline CDR1 and CDR2: KGHSY and FQNENV. This receptor was obtained from a woman in her 50s with acute or convalescent COVID-19. Sample: peripheral blood. V usage is TRBV16 and J usage is TRBJ2-3; no firm D call. The chain's CDR3 is CASSPRDTQYF. In nucleotides, the CDR3 is TGTGCCAGCAGCCCGCGAGATACGCAGTATTTT.